The 31 T cell receptor beta chains given below trace back to one sample, sequenced in a study of blood T cells in healthy people across ages. The second PCR ran roughly 6 to 11 cycles with a sample-barcoded 5' primer and J-beta primers. One entry per CDR3 protein, called by TCRdb with MiXCR from the 5' RACE reads. Of around 2 million distinct CDR3 sequences in the sample, 39% were seen once. What was sequenced was blood. The receptors stem from a human donor in good health.

This chain joins TRBV6-6 and TRBJ1-4; D unresolved. The length of the CDR3 is 16 residues. Germline CDR1 is MNHNY and CDR2 is SVGAGI (reference sequence). V was shortened by 2 bases and J by 0 bases, with 10 bases between the two germline ends. The CDR3 bases are TGTGCCAGCAGTTACCCAGCGTCCTCAACTAATGAAAAACTGTTTTTT. As protein: CASSYPASSTNEKLFF.

V and J are TRBV7-9 and TRBJ2-5, with D unresolved. Trimming cost V 5 bases and J 0 bases, with 10 bases left between them. Germline assignment: CDR1 SEHNR and CDR2 FQNEAQ (reference sequence). The length of the CDR3 is 14 residues. CDR3 in amino acids: CASSPPQNQETQYF. CDR3 sequence (DNA): TGTGCCAGCAGCCCCCCCCAGAACCAAGAGACCCAGTACTTC.

The gene calls are TRBV12-3 or TRBV12-4 and TRBJ1-5, with TRBD1 as a possible D gene (5 bases). This CDR3 is 14 amino acids long. Trimming pared 3 bases from V and 6 bases from J, leaving 12 bases between. The CDR3 sequence: CASSFDRRFQPQHF. The CDR3 coding sequence is TGTGCCAGCAGTTTCGACAGACGATTTCAGCCCCAGCATTTT.

The chain has TRBV6-6 and TRBJ1-1, with D possibly being TRBD1 (6 bases). V was shortened by 2 bases and J by 4 bases, with 11 bases between the two germline ends. In germline, CDR1 is MNHNY, CDR2 SVGAGI (reference sequence). This CDR3 has 14 amino acids. The CDR3 DNA reads TGTGCCAGCAGTTACACCGCGACAGGCACTGAAGCTTTCTTT. Its protein is CASSYTATGTEAFF.

This clonotype came up many times. The rearrangement uses TRBV7-3 and TRBJ2-3, with 9 positions matching TRBD1. There are 20 residues in the CDR3. The V gene's germline CDR1 is SGHTA and CDR2 FQGTGA. Trimming cost V 2 bases and J 4 bases; bases outside gene matches: 19. The CDR3 DNA reads TGTGCCAGCAGCTTAGATCCGAGACCGGGACAGGGTTCGGGAGCAGATACGCAGTATTTT. Its protein is CASSLDPRPGQGSGADTQYF.

This clonotype was counted a few times. At one boundary the junction diverges from the germline segment, which might be a read error. The J gene is TRBJ2-5, the V gene TRBV7-7; 12 positions match TRBD2. This CDR3 spans 16 amino acids. Germline V gene data show CDR1 as SSHAT and CDR2 as FNYEAQ (reference sequence). This CDR3 is CASRPGLAGIWETQYF. DNA of the CDR3: TGTGCTAGCAGACCGGGACTAGCGGGTATCTGGGAGACCCAGTACTTC.

V usage is TRBV7-2 and J usage is TRBJ2-1; D uncertain. From germline, CDR1 is SGHTA and CDR2 FQGNSA. V was cut by 6 bases and J by 3 bases, with 9 bases left in between. The CDR3 extends over 13 amino acids. The CDR3 loop reads CASSDQFYNEQFF. The CDR3 DNA sequence: TGTGCCAGCAGTGACCAGTTCTACAATGAGCAGTTCTTC.

V usage is TRBV15 and J usage is TRBJ1-1; no clear D. The CDR3 is 14 residues long. The V gene lost 5 bases and the J gene lost 0 bases, with 10 bases spanning the gap. Germline CDR1 LNHNV, CDR2 YYDKDF (reference sequence). The DNA of the CDR3 is TGTGCCACCAGCTCATCCGACGTGAACACTGAAGCTTTCTTT. Residues: CATSSSDVNTEAFF.

The chain combines TRBV12-3 or TRBV12-4 with TRBJ2-7; D unclear. The CDR3 is 16 residues long. Between the trimmed V and J ends, which lost 4 bases and 0 bases, there was a span of 16 bases. CDR3 sequence reads: CASSSRPGRSSYEQYF. DNA for the CDR3: TGTGCCAGCAGTTCGCGACCGGGTCGGAGCTCCTACGAGCAGTACTTC.

This sequence joins TRBV29-1 and TRBJ2-5; 10 bases are shared with TRBD2. Germline CDR1 SQVTM, CDR2 ANQGSEA. V was pared by 3 bases and J by 9 bases, with 10 bases of the junction left unmatched. The CDR3 is made up of 14 amino acids. The CDR3 DNA reads as TGCAGCGTTGAGAGGCTAGCGGGGGCGGAGGCCCAGTACTTC. Translated: CSVERLAGAEAQYF.

The chain employs TRBV5-1 and TRBJ2-7; D might be TRBD1 (6 bases). The CDR3 loop spans 18 amino acids. The germline V and J ends were trimmed by 2 bases and 4 bases, with 25 bases remaining between them. The germline CDR1 and CDR2 sequences are SGHRS and YFSETQ. DNA of the CDR3: TGCGCCAGCAGCTTATCGATTAGGGAACAGGGAATCCCATACGAGCAGTACTTC. Its translation is CASSLSIREQGIPYEQYF.

The chain couples TRBV7-9 to TRBJ1-2; D remains unclear. Trimming pared 4 bases from V and 4 bases from J, leaving 13 bases between. The CDR3 is made up of 14 amino acids. Germline assignment: CDR1 SEHNR and CDR2 FQNEAQ (reference sequence). CDR3 region: CASSSTARSYGYTF. CDR3 DNA sequence: TGTGCCAGCAGCTCCACAGCACGCAGCTATGGCTACACCTTC.

The J gene is TRBJ1-2, the V gene TRBV12-3 or TRBV12-4, with TRBD1 identical over 9 bases. V was pared by 3 bases and J by 7 bases, with 12 bases of the junction left unmatched. The CDR3 is 16 amino acids. CDR3 in DNA: TGTGCCAGCAGTTTGGAATCCGGGACAGGGAGTACTGGCTACACCTTC. It specifies CASSLESGTGSTGYTF.

The gene calls are TRBV12-3 or TRBV12-4 and TRBJ2-3; 7 bases are a match to TRBD2. This CDR3 is 16 amino acids long. V was pared by 2 bases and J by 4 bases, with 9 bases of the junction left unmatched. The CDR3, as DNA: TGTGCCAGCAGTTTAACCCCCGGACTAGGCGCAGATACGCAGTATTTT. Its translation: CASSLTPGLGADTQYF.

In this sample, this clonotype turned up a few times. This rearrangement joins TRBV29-1 to TRBJ2-3, with 13 bases aligning to TRBD2. Germline trimming cut 7 bases from V and 2 bases from J; bases unmatched to any gene: 6. Germline V gives CDR1 SQVTM, CDR2 ANQGSEA. This CDR3 has 15 amino acids. The CDR3 reads CSEVTSGGITDTQYF. The CDR3 region has the DNA TGCAGCGAAGTGACTAGCGGGGGGATCACAGATACGCAGTATTTT.

This clonotype was seen a handful of times. This chain links TRBV7-8 with TRBJ2-5, with a weak D call TRBD1 (7 bases). CDR3 length: 14 residues. Germline CDR1 SGHVS, CDR2 FQNEAQ. V lost 5 bases to trimming and J lost 5 bases, with 15 bases between them. The CDR3 spells CASSPLRGRETQYF. In DNA, the CDR3 is TGTGCCAGCAGCCCACTCAGGGGGAGGGAGACCCAGTACTTC.

V and J are TRBV10-3 and TRBJ1-2; D may be TRBD1 (5 bases). The CDR3 is 15 residues long. Trimming shortened V by 3 bases and J by 7 bases, and 18 bases separated the two germline ends. Germline assignment: CDR1 ENHRY and CDR2 SYGVKD. The CDR3 reads CAISDFGVGAGGYTF. CDR3 DNA: TGTGCCATCAGTGATTTTGGCGTCGGGGCGGGTGGCTACACCTTC.

V and J are TRBV7-9 and TRBJ1-1; D not resolved. The germline CDR1 and CDR2 sequences are SEHNR and FQNEAQ (reference sequence). The V gene lost 3 bases and the J gene lost 6 bases, with 11 bases spanning the gap. The CDR3 covers 13 residues. CDR3 protein: CASSFSLLAEAFF. CDR3 nucleotide sequence: TGTGCCAGCAGCTTTAGTCTTCTCGCTGAAGCTTTCTTT.

The chain carries TRBV11-2 and TRBJ2-7, with D perhaps matching TRBD1 (5 bases). CDR3 length: 15 residues. The V end was cut by 4 bases, the J end by 3 bases, with 16 bases between. Germline lookup yields CDR1 SGHAT and CDR2 FQNNGV. The CDR3 DNA is TGTGCCAGCAGCTCACCTCAGGGAAGTGACTACGAGCAGTACTTC. As protein: CASSSPQGSDYEQYF. Combining the CDR3 with reference TRBV11-2 and TRBJ2-7 gives the whole variable domain EAGVAQSPRYKIIEKRQSVAFWCNPISGHATLYWYQQILGQGPKLLIQFQNNGVVDDSQLPKDRFSAERLKGVDSTLKIQPAKLEDSAVYLCASSSPQGSDYEQYFGPGTRLTVT.

The J gene is TRBJ2-3, the V gene TRBV6-5; 10 bases map to TRBD2. The germline gives CDR1 MNHEY, CDR2 SVGAGI. The V segment lost 5 bases and the J segment 5 bases; nucleotides outside the gene matches: 7. This CDR3 spans 15 amino acids. For the CDR3, the DNA is TGTGCCAGCAGTATACTAGCGGGGACCATAGATACGCAGTATTTT. As protein: CASSILAGTIDTQYF.

The V and J genes are TRBV12-3 or TRBV12-4 and TRBJ2-5; D unclear. TRBJ2-7 matches the DNA end more closely, so the J call is doubtful. CDR3 size: 15 residues. The chain's CDR3 is CASSPFINPLYEQYF. The CDR3 DNA reads TGTGCCAGCAGTCCGTTTATAAACCCCCTTTACGAGCAGTACTTC.

This clonotype appeared a few times. This chain links TRBV20-1 with TRBJ1-2, with unresolved D. The CDR3 has 13 residues. Trimming removed 8 bases at V and 4 bases at J, with 17 bases between. Looked up from germline, CDR1 is DFQATT and CDR2 is SNEGSKA (reference sequence). CDR3 residues: CSPSPGETYGYTF. DNA of the CDR3: TGCAGTCCCTCCCCCGGGGAGACCTATGGCTACACCTTC.

Notes on this clonotype: At one end the junction does not follow the germline gene, possibly because of a read error. This chain joins TRBV7-6 and TRBJ2-3; 9 positions agree with TRBD2. The CDR3 totals 18 residues. Per germline, CDR1 SGHVS and CDR2 FNYEAQ. The CDR3 is CASSPGWISGGSTDAQYF. CDR3 coding DNA: TGTGCCAGCAGCCCCGGTTGGATTAGCGGGGGAAGCACAGATGCGCAGTATTTT.

V and J are TRBV20-1 and TRBJ1-1; D is perhaps TRBD1 (5 bases). V was trimmed by 0 bases and J by 1 base, leaving 12 bases between them. The CDR3 totals 15 residues. The germline gives CDR1 DFQATT, CDR2 SNEGSKA (reference sequence). CDR3 amino acids: CSAREPGTANTEAFF. Written as DNA, the CDR3 is TGCAGTGCTAGAGAGCCCGGGACGGCGAACACTGAAGCTTTCTTT.

In this sample, this clonotype turned up a few times. V and J are TRBV6-1 and TRBJ1-2; D is uncertain. The CDR3 totals 14 residues. V was trimmed by 6 bases and J by 7 bases, leaving 18 bases between them. The germline gives CDR1 MNHNS, CDR2 SASEGT. CDR3 residues: CASSQEATVRGYTF. The CDR3 DNA reads as TGTGCCAGCAGCCAGGAGGCAACGGTTCGTGGCTACACCTTC.

This clonotype was counted only a few times. The chain couples TRBV5-6 to TRBJ1-2, with TRBD1 matching over 10 bases. The J segment lost 8 bases and the V segment lost 3 bases, leaving 10 bases of the junction unmatched. Germline V gives CDR1 SGHDT, CDR2 YYEEEE. The CDR3 has 15 amino acids. CDR3 coding DNA: TGTGCCAGCAGCTCTCTACCGGGACAGGGGAGCGGCTACACCTTC. Its protein product is CASSSLPGQGSGYTF.

This clonotype was detected only a few times. This chain joins TRBV10-3 and TRBJ1-2; TRBD1 matches 7 bases. The V gene end was trimmed by 7 bases and the J gene end by 5 bases; junction bases not matched to a gene: 13. Germline V gene lookup returns CDR1 ENHRY and CDR2 SYGVKD. The CDR3 has 15 amino acids. The CDR3 DNA reads TGTGCCATCAAAATCGGACAGGCTGGAGTATATGGCTACACCTTC. This sequence encodes CAIKIGQAGVYGYTF.

This clonotype was observed a few times. The chain has TRBV20-1 and TRBJ2-7; tentatively, D is TRBD1 (6 bases). V lost 6 bases to trimming and J lost 5 bases, with 17 bases between them. CDR3 length equals 13 residues. CDR1 and CDR2 (germline): DFQATT, SNEGSKA (reference sequence). CDR3 region: CSAWEQGNHEQYF. Written as DNA, the CDR3 is TGCAGTGCGTGGGAACAGGGTAATCACGAGCAGTACTTC.

The rearrangement uses TRBV6-1 and TRBJ2-7; the match to TRBD2 covers 8 bases. Germline values: CDR1 MNHNS, CDR2 SASEGT. V lost 10 bases, J lost 0 bases, and 8 bases stayed unmatched. The CDR3 runs 14 residues. The CDR3 loop reads CATEGLVISYEQYF. The CDR3 DNA follows: TGTGCCACGGAGGGACTAGTAATCTCCTACGAGCAGTACTTC.

This clonotype was seen ten or more times. This sequence joins TRBV7-2 and TRBJ1-2, with no clear D. Germline values: CDR1 SGHTA, CDR2 FQGNSA. V was shortened by 7 bases and J by 2 bases, with 8 bases between the two germline ends. The CDR3 extends over 12 amino acids. The CDR3 DNA reads TGTGCCAGCACCCCTCAGAACTATGGCTACACCTTC. Translated: CASTPQNYGYTF.

The rearrangement joins TRBV6-1 to TRBJ2-5; D remains unclear. The CDR3 has 13 residues. Trimming stripped 5 bases from V and 5 bases from J, with 12 bases between. From germline, CDR1 is MNHNS and CDR2 SASEGT. Here the CDR3 DNA reads TGTGCCAGCAGTTCCCTGAGTGAGGAGACCCAGTACTTC. Amino acids: CASSSLSEETQYF.